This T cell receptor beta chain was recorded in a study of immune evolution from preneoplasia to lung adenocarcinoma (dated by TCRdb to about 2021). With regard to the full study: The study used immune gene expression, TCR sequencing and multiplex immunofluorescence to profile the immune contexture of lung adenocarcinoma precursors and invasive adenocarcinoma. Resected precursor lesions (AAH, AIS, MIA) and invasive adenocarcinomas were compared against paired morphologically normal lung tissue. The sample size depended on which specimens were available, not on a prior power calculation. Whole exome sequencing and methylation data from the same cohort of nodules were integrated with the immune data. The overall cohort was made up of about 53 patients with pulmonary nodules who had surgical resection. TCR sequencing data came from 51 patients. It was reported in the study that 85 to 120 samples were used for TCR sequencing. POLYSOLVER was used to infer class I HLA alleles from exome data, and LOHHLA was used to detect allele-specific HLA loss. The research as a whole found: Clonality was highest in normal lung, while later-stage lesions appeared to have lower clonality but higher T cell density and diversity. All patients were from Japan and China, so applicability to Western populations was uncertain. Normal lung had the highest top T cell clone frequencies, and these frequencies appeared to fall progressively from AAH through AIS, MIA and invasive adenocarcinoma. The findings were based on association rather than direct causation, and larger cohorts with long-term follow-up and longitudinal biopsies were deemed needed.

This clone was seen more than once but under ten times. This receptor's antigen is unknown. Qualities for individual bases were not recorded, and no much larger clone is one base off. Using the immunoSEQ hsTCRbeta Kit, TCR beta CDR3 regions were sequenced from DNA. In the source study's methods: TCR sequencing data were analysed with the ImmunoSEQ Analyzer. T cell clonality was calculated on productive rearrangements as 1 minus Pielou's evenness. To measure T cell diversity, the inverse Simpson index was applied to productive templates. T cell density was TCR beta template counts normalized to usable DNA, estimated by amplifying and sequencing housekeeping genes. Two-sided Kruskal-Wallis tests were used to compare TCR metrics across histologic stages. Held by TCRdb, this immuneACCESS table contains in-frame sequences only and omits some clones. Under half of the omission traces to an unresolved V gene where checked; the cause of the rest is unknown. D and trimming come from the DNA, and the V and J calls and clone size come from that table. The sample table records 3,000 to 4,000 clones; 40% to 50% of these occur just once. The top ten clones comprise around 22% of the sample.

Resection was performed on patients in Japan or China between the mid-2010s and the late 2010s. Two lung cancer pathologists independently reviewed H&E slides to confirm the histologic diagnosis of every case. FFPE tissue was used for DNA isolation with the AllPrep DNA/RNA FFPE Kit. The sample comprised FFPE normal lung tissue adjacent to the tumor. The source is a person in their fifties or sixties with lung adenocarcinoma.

The base sequence is TGTGCCAGCAGCCCACCGGGACTAGCGGGAGTCTATACGCAGTATTTT. This translates into CASSPPGLAGVYTQYF. Recombination joined TRBV7-9 with TRBJ2-3; 14 middle bases align to TRBD2. CDR3 length: 16 amino acids, cysteine to phenylalanine. Kept here is only the CDR3 DNA, which spans 48 bases and is read in frame from base 1. V is pruned by 5 bases and J by 7 bases, leaving 8 bases of the junction without a gene match. CDR1 and CDR2, looked up from the germline V gene (reference sequence), are SEHNR and FQNEAQ.